These 7 T cell receptor beta chains originate from one sample sequenced in a study of breast tumors, draining lymph nodes, adjacent tissues. A single record per CDR3 protein comes from TCRdb applying MiXCR to the multiplex PCR reads. Of about 230,000 distinct CDR3 sequences listed, 32% are singletons. The lymph nodes were axillary draining lymph nodes from breast cancer patients. Sequences were obtained from axillary lymph node tissue. The receptors come from a female donor with breast cancer. Some clones in this sample may be carry-over from other donors' samples.

This clonotype was counted ten times or more. The chain couples TRBV11-3 to TRBJ2-2; D uncertain. Trimming cost V 5 bases and J 6 bases, with 10 bases left between them. Germline V gives CDR1 SGHNT, CDR2 YENEEA. The CDR3 has 13 residues. The CDR3 is CASSPSYSGELFF. The CDR3 DNA reads TGTGCCAGCAGCCCCTCTTACTCCGGGGAGCTGTTTTTT.

Many counts were recorded for this clonotype. The chain couples TRBV2 to TRBJ2-5, with a tentative D call TRBD2 (5 bases). V was pared by 6 bases and J by 6 bases, with 14 bases between. The germline gives CDR1 SNHLY, CDR2 FYNNEI. The CDR3 totals 13 residues. CDR3 coding DNA: TGTGCCAGCAGGGGCGGAGCGGTAAAGACCCAGTACTTC. Its protein product is CASRGGAVKTQYF.

This clonotype was observed at least ten times. The V call is TRBV6-4, the J call TRBJ2-1; the match to TRBD2 covers 10 bases. The germline CDR1 and CDR2 sequences are MRHNA and SNTAGT. V gave up 8 bases and J gave up 3 bases; unmatched junction bases: 13. The CDR3 extends over 17 amino acids. CDR3 loop: CASSHGASGSVYNEQFF. The CDR3 DNA reads TGTGCCAGCTCACACGGGGCTAGCGGGAGCGTCTACAATGAGCAGTTCTTC.

This clonotype was counted at least ten times. The V and J genes are TRBV30 and TRBJ1-5; maybe TRBD1 (6 bases). The ends were cut back, 2 bases at V and 4 bases at J, with 12 bases in the middle. Germline V CDR1 and CDR2: GTSNPN, SVGIG (reference sequence). The CDR3 extends over 14 amino acids. This CDR3 reads CAWSTGQINQPQHF. The CDR3 DNA is TGTGCCTGGAGTACCGGACAGATTAATCAGCCCCAGCATTTT.

This clonotype was seen repeatedly, ten times or more. The chain uses TRBV6-6 and TRBJ2-7, with 9 bases identical to TRBD2. J gave up 0 bases and V 8 bases, and 8 bases lay outside the gene matches. Germline V lookup: CDR1 MNHNY, CDR2 SVGAGI (reference sequence). This CDR3 has 15 residues. This chain's CDR3 is CASHGTSFFSYEQYF. The CDR3, as DNA: TGTGCCAGCCATGGGACTAGCTTTTTCTCCTACGAGCAGTACTTC.

The chain carries TRBV6-2 or TRBV6-3 and TRBJ2-1; 10 positions agree with TRBD2. The V segment lost 7 bases and the J segment 6 bases; nucleotides outside the gene matches: 15. The germline V gene encodes CDR1 MNHEY and CDR2 SVGEGT. The CDR3 has 17 amino acids. The CDR3 sequence: CASKPSGRAAMFNEQFF. CDR3 nucleotide sequence: TGTGCCAGCAAACCCAGCGGGAGGGCCGCGATGTTCAATGAGCAGTTCTTC.

This clonotype was seen repeatedly, ten times or more. The chain combines TRBV20-1 with TRBJ2-1; 8 bases are shared with TRBD2. V lost 3 bases, J lost 3 bases, and 7 bases stayed unmatched. This CDR3 comprises 15 residues. Germline V lookup: CDR1 DFQATT, CDR2 SNEGSKA (reference sequence). As DNA, the CDR3 is TGCAGTGCTAGGGGCCGGCTAGCGGGCTACAATGAGCAGTTCTTC. Protein product: CSARGRLAGYNEQFF.